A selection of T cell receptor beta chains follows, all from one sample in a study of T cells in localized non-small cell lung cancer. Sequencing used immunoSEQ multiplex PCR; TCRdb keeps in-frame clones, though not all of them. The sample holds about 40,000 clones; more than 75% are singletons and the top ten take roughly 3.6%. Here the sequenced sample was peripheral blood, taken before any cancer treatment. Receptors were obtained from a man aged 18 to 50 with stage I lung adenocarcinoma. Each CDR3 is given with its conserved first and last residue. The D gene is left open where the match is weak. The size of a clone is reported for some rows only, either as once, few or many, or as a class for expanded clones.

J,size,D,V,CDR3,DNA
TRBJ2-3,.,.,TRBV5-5,CASSFRASRADTQYF,TGTGCCAGCAGCTTTAGAGCTAGTCGGGCAGATACGCAGTATTTT
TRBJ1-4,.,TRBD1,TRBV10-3,CAISESVQGGEKLFF,TGTGCCATCAGTGAGTCCGTGCAGGGGGGTGAAAAACTGTTTTTT
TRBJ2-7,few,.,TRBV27,CASSLNPLGGVLYEQYF,TGTGCCAGCAGTTTAAATCCACTGGGCGGGGTCCTCTACGAGCAGTACTTC
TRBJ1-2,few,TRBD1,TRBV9,CASSVVPTGQGNGYTF,TGTGCCAGCAGCGTAGTTCCCACTGGACAGGGGAATGGCTACACCTTC
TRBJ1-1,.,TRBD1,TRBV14,CASSQVWTRDREVLGNTEAFF,TGTGCCAGCAGCCAAGTATGGACTCGGGACAGGGAGGTTTTGGGGAACACTGAAGCTTTCTTT
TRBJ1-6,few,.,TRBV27,CASSLLAQYNSPLHF,TGTGCCAGCAGTTTATTAGCTCAGTATAATTCACCCCTCCACTTT
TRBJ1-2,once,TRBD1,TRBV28,CASSSGTVHYGYTF,TGTGCCAGCAGTTCCGGGACAGTACACTATGGCTACACCTTC
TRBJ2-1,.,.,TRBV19,CASRRNPSSYNEQFF,TGTGCCAGTAGGCGGAACCCGAGCTCCTACAATGAGCAGTTCTTC
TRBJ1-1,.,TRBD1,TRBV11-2,CASSQRTGAFVLAFF,TGTGCCAGCAGCCAACGGACAGGGGCATTTGTATTGGCTTTCTTT
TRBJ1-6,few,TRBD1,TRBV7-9,CASSLHETGTRSPLHF,TGTGCCAGCAGCTTACATGAGACAGGGACTAGATCACCCCTCCACTTT
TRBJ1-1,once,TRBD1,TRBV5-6,CASRTTGTVAEAFF,TGTGCCAGCAGGACGACAGGGACAGTCGCTGAAGCTTTCTTT
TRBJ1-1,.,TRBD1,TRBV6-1,CASSPGQGGTEAFF,TGTGCCAGCAGCCCGGGACAGGGGGGCACTGAAGCTTTCTTT
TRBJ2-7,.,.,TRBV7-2,CASSLGGRAAYEQYF,TGTGCCAGCAGCTTAGGAGGCAGGGCAGCCTACGAGCAGTACTTC
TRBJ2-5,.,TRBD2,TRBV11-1,CASTPRSGAGKTQYF,TGTGCCAGCACCCCTCGGAGCGGGGCAGGAAAGACCCAGTACTTC
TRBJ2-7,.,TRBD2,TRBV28,CASTPLGGKGEQYF,TGTGCCAGCACCCCACTGGGGGGGAAGGGCGAGCAGTACTTC
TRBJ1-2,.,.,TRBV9,CASSGGRSSYGYTF,TGTGCCAGCAGCGGGGGGAGGTCCTCCTATGGCTACACCTTC
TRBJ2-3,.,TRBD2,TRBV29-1,CSVEEYGSGGVADTQYF,TGCAGCGTTGAAGAGTATGGTAGCGGGGGGGTTGCAGATACGCAGTATTTT
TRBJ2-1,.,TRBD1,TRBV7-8,CASSYRTGRSEQFF,TGTGCCAGCAGCTACCGGACAGGCCGGAGTGAGCAGTTCTTC
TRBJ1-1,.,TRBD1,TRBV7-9,CASSLGDGTAAF,TGTGCCAGCAGCTTAGGAGATGGGACAGCCGCATTT
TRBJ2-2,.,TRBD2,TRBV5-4,CASSPWGGASGGELFF,TGTGCCAGCAGCCCCTGGGGAGGGGCCTCGGGCGGGGAGCTGTTTTTT
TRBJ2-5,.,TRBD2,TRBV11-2,CASSTSGGVQETQYF,TGTGCCAGCAGCACTAGCGGGGGGGTTCAAGAGACCCAGTACTTC
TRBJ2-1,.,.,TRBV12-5,CASGLGGGEQFF,TGTGCTAGTGGTTTAGGGGGTGGTGAGCAGTTCTTC
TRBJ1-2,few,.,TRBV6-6,CASSYSRDGYTF,TGTGCCAGCAGTTACTCGAGGGACGGCTACACCTTC
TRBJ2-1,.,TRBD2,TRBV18,CASSPPSGGVFGEQFF,TGTGCCAGCTCACCACCTAGCGGGGGGGTCTTCGGCGAGCAGTTCTTC
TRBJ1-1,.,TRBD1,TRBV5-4,CASSKGGGQGNTEAFF,TGTGCCAGCAGCAAAGGTGGAGGACAGGGGAACACTGAAGCTTTCTTT
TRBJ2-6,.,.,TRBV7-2,CASSLDFPGANVLTF,TGTGCCAGCAGCTTAGACTTTCCTGGGGCCAACGTCCTGACTTTC
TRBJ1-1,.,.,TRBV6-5,CASSYSLNTEAFF,TGTGCCAGCAGTTACTCACTGAACACTGAAGCTTTCTTT
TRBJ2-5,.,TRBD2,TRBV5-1,CASSLGTSRETQYF,TGCGCCAGCAGCTTGGGGACTAGCCGGGAGACCCAGTACTTC
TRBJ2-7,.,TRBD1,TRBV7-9,CASSLTGTGGYEQYF,TGTGCCAGCAGCTTGACCGGGACAGGCGGCTACGAGCAGTACTTC
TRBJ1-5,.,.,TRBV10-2,CASSESSSSNQPQHF,TGCGCCAGCAGTGAGTCCAGCAGTAGCAATCAGCCCCAGCATTTT
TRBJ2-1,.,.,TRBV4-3,CASSPLVSSYNEQFF,TGCGCCAGCAGCCCCCTGGTAAGCTCCTACAATGAGCAGTTCTTC
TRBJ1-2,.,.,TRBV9,CASSEAPGAGNYGYTF,TGTGCCAGCAGCGAGGCCCCAGGGGCGGGGAACTATGGCTACACCTTC
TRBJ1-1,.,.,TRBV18,CASSPLYPFTEAFF,TGTGCCAGCTCACCCCTTTATCCCTTCACTGAAGCTTTCTTT
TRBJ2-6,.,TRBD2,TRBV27,CASRSSGGASGANVLTF,TGTGCCAGCAGAAGTAGCGGGGGGGCTTCCGGGGCCAACGTCCTGACTTTC
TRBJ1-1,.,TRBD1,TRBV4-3,CASSQANRGVTEAFF,TGCGCCAGCAGCCAAGCGAACAGGGGGGTCACTGAAGCTTTCTTT
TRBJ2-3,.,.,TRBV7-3,CASSPGSRGDTQYF,TGTGCCAGCAGCCCAGGGAGCAGAGGGGATACGCAGTATTTT
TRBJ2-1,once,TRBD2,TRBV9,CASSLYHSLAGANEQFF,TGTGCCAGCAGCCTTTATCACTCACTAGCGGGGGCTAATGAGCAGTTCTTC
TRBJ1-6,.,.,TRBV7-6,CASSLEVWQGGSPLHF,TGTGCCAGCAGCTTAGAGGTTTGGCAGGGCGGCTCACCCCTCCACTTT
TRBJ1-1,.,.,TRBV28,CASSPIVRGDTEAFF,TGTGCCAGCAGTCCCATCGTACGGGGAGACACTGAAGCTTTCTTT
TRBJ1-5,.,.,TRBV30,CAWRGLGGNQPQHF,TGTGCCTGGAGGGGGCTTGGTGGCAATCAGCCCCAGCATTTT
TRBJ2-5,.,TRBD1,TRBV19,CASSIVSQGPQETQYF,TGTGCCAGTAGTATAGTATCACAGGGGCCACAAGAGACCCAGTACTTC
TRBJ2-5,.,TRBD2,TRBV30,CAWSVPLAGEETQYF,TGTGCCTGGAGTGTACCGCTAGCGGGGGAAGAGACCCAGTACTTC
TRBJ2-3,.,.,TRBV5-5,CASSLEDTQYF,TGTGCCAGCAGCTTGGAGGATACGCAGTATTTT
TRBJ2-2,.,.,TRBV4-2,CASTRGGTNTGELFF,TGTGCCAGCACCCGGGGCGGGACGAACACCGGGGAGCTGTTTTTT
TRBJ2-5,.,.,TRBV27,CASSLSGQRQETQYF,TGTGCCAGCAGTTTATCGGGCCAGCGCCAAGAGACCCAGTACTTC
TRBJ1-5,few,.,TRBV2,CASSGDQNQPQHF,TGTGCCAGCAGTGGCGATCAAAATCAGCCCCAGCATTTT
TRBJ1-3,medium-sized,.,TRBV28,CASSWTALGTIYF,TGTGCCAGCAGTTGGACAGCCTTGGGCACCATATATTTT